The 18 T cell receptor beta chains given below trace back to one sample, sequenced in a study of OX40 agonist ivuxolimab in advanced cancers. Repertoires were generated with immunoSEQ multiplex PCR, while TCRdb's copy carries only in-frame clones and drops some. The data contain tens of thousands of clones, 91% of them seen just once; the ten biggest clones take up roughly 13%. The sample consisted of CD4+ or CD8+ T cells sorted from blood, taken in a trial of the OX40 agonist ivuxolimab. The receptors were gathered from an adult with an advanced solid tumor such as melanoma, head and neck, liver or kidney cancer.

V gene TRBV5-1 combines with J gene TRBJ2-5, with TRBD1 as a possible D gene (6 bases). Germline loops: CDR1 SGHRS, CDR2 YFSETQ. Between the trimmed V and J ends, which lost 0 bases and 5 bases, there was a span of 14 bases. The CDR3 is 15 amino acids. CDR3 coding DNA: TGCGCCAGCAGCTTGGTACCCGGGACATATGAGACCCAGTACTTC. Its protein is CASSLVPGTYETQYF.

The V gene is TRBV7-2, the J gene TRBJ1-3; TRBD1 matches 9 bases. The CDR3 covers 15 residues. V was pared by 6 bases and J by 2 bases, with 5 bases of the junction left unmatched. Germline assignment: CDR1 SGHTA and CDR2 FQGNSA. The CDR3 nucleotides read TGTGCCAGCAGTGCACAGGGGGCAACTGGAAACACCATATATTTT. Protein sequence: CASSAQGATGNTIYF.

The V and J genes are TRBV28 and TRBJ1-3; the D is unclear. Trimming removed 3 bases from V and 3 bases from J, with 12 bases in between. There are 15 residues in the CDR3. Germline-derived CDR1 and CDR2 are MDHEN and SYDVKM. CDR3 residues: CASSFGTTYGNTIYF. The CDR3 DNA sequence: TGTGCCAGCAGTTTTGGAACAACTTATGGAAACACCATATATTTT.

This chain links TRBV11-2 with TRBJ2-1, with 15 positions matching TRBD2. The V segment lost 5 bases and the J segment 9 bases; nucleotides outside the gene matches: 5. This CDR3 contains 15 residues. Germline CDR1 SGHAT, CDR2 FQNNGV. The CDR3 DNA reads TGTGCCAGCAGCGAGGGACTAGCGGGAGGTGGTGAGCAGTTCTTC. Translating gives CASSEGLAGGGEQFF.

This clone came up once. The rearrangement joins TRBV28 to TRBJ2-1; D perhaps matches TRBD1 (6 bases). V lost 3 bases, J lost 7 bases, and 7 bases lay in between. This CDR3 has 12 residues. Looked up from germline, CDR1 is MDHEN and CDR2 is SYDVKM. CDR3 DNA: TGTGCCAGCAGTTTGAGGGGGAATGAGCAGTTCTTC. Protein sequence: CASSLRGNEQFF.

V is TRBV7-8 and J is TRBJ2-3; D might be TRBD2 (5 bases). There are 14 residues in the CDR3. The germline V gene encodes CDR1 SGHVS and CDR2 FQNEAQ. The germline V and J ends were trimmed by 6 bases and 4 bases, with 14 bases remaining between them. The CDR3 here is CASRRLAGADTQYF. In DNA, the CDR3 is TGTGCCAGCAGGCGGCTAGCCGGGGCAGATACGCAGTATTTT.

The gene calls are TRBV10-3 and TRBJ2-2; 12 bases are shared with TRBD2. V was pared by 11 bases and J by 4 bases, with 5 bases of the junction left unmatched. Germline V CDR1 and CDR2: ENHRY, SYGVKD. This CDR3 contains 14 residues. Here the CDR3 DNA reads TGTGCCGCAGGACTAGCGGGGCCCACCGGGGAGCTGTTTTTT. Its protein is CAAGLAGPTGELFF.

This clone was observed a handful of times. The genes are TRBV5-1 and TRBJ2-5; 8 nucleotides line up with TRBD2. Germline lookup yields CDR1 SGHRS and CDR2 YFSETQ. With 7 bases clipped from V and 5 bases from J, the junction kept 10 bases outside the gene matches. This CDR3 has 14 amino acids. CDR3 DNA: TGCGCCAGCTGTCCGGGACTAGGTGGGGAGACCCAGTACTTC. It encodes CASCPGLGGETQYF.

The chain links TRBV5-4 to TRBJ2-3, with 8 bases matching TRBD2. The CDR3 has 15 residues. Trimming removed 4 bases from V and 6 bases from J; junction bases left unmatched: 10. Germline V lookup: CDR1 SGHNT, CDR2 YYREEE (reference sequence). Here the CDR3 reads CASSTGRAGGDTQYF. CDR3 DNA: TGTGCCAGCAGCACCGGGAGGGCCGGGGGGGATACGCAGTATTTT. The whole variable domain, filled in from reference TRBV5-4 and TRBJ2-3, reads ETGVTQSPTHLIKTRGQQVTLRCSSQSGHNTVSWYQQALGQGPQFIFQYYREEENGRGNFPPRFSGLQFPNYSSELNVNALELDDSALYLCASSTGRAGGDTQYFGPGTRLTVL.

The chain is built from TRBV29-1 and TRBJ2-5; D is unresolved. Germline CDR1 SQVTM, CDR2 ANQGSEA. Trimming took off 6 bases at V and 5 bases at J, with 7 bases between the two ends. CDR3 length: 10 amino acids. CDR3 region: CSVGSETQYF. For the CDR3, the DNA is TGCAGCGTGGGTTCGGAGACCCAGTACTTC.

In DNA form, the CDR3 reads TGTGCCAGCAGTGATCGGGAGACGGGGACCTATGGCTACACCTTC. Amino acid sequence: CASSDRETGTYGYTF. This sequence joins TRBV6-1 and TRBJ1-2; tentative D call: TRBD1 (5 bases). Germline CDR1 is MNHNS and CDR2 is SASEGT. The CDR3 is made up of 15 amino acids. The V end was cut by 3 bases, the J end by 4 bases, with 15 bases between.

Written as DNA, the CDR3 is TGTGCCTGGAGTTCGCAGTTCCAAGAGACCCAGTACTTC. Translated: CAWSSQFQETQYF. This rearrangement joins TRBV30 to TRBJ2-5; D is uncertain. Germline V gene lookup returns CDR1 GTSNPN and CDR2 SVGIG (reference sequence). The CDR3 covers 13 residues. V lost 2 bases and J 1 base, leaving 8 bases between the germline ends. The full variable domain, its missing parts supplied by reference TRBV30 and TRBJ2-5, is SQTIHQWPATLVQPVGSPLSLECTVEGTSNPNLYWYRQAAGRGLQLLFYSVGIGQISSEVPQNLSASRPQDRQFILSSKKLLLSDSGFYLCAWSSQFQETQYFGPGTRLLVL.

V and J are TRBV5-6 and TRBJ2-1; 9 nucleotides line up with TRBD2. Trimming took 4 bases from V and 5 from J; bases not matched to a gene: 7. The CDR3 is made up of 15 amino acids. Germline CDR1 SGHDT, CDR2 YYEEEE. The CDR3 is CASSHLAGEDNEQFF. The CDR3 nucleotides read TGTGCCAGCAGCCACTTAGCGGGAGAAGACAATGAGCAGTTCTTC. The variable domain in full, with the rest retrieved from reference TRBV5-6 and TRBJ2-1, is DAGVTQSPTHLIKTRGQQVTLRCSPKSGHDTVSWYQQALGQGPQFIFQYYEEEERQRGNFPDRFSGHQFPNYSSELNVNALLLGDSALYLCASSHLAGEDNEQFFGPGTRLTVL.

The chain couples TRBV11-2 to TRBJ1-3; no clear D. This CDR3 comprises 15 residues. V lost 1 base and J 1 base, leaving 8 bases between the germline ends. CDR1 SGHAT and CDR2 FQNNGV come from the germline V gene. This chain's CDR3 is CASSLVGFSGNTIYF. The CDR3 DNA is TGTGCCAGCAGCTTAGTAGGTTTTTCTGGAAACACCATATATTTT.

The V and J genes are TRBV4-1 and TRBJ2-1; D unresolved. Germline V gives CDR1 MGHRA, CDR2 YSYEKL. Trimming took 3 bases from V and 6 from J, leaving 12 bases between them. The CDR3 contains 14 residues. The CDR3 spells CASSQPDFPNEQFF. CDR3 nucleotide sequence: TGCGCCAGCAGCCAGCCCGATTTCCCCAATGAGCAGTTCTTC.

This clone was recorded only once. This chain uses TRBV7-9 with TRBJ2-1, with 9 bases matching TRBD2. The junction had 6 bases not matched to a gene; V was cut back by 5 bases and J by 1 base. The germline CDR1 and CDR2 sequences are SEHNR and FQNEAQ (reference sequence). The CDR3 has 16 amino acids. CDR3 amino acids: CASSLGAGGSYNEQFF. For the CDR3, the DNA is TGTGCCAGCAGCCTCGGGGCGGGAGGGTCCTACAATGAGCAGTTCTTC.

The CDR3 here is CASRQPGQGARGYTF. The CDR3 DNA reads as TGTGCCAGTCGGCAGCCGGGACAGGGGGCGCGGGGCTACACCTTC. The genes are TRBV19 and TRBJ1-2; TRBD1 aligns across 12 bases. CDR3 length: 15 residues. CDR1 is LNHDA, CDR2 SQIVND, per germline (reference sequence). After removal of 8 bases from V and 8 bases from J, the junction contained 12 bases not matched to a gene.

The chain recombines TRBV5-1 with TRBJ1-1; maybe TRBD1 (6 bases). Germline CDR1 SGHRS, CDR2 YFSETQ. The V end lost 2 bases, the J end lost 1 base, and 9 bases lay between the germline ends. The CDR3 length is 14 residues. The CDR3 loop is CASSLGQQNTEAFF. CDR3 nucleotides: TGCGCCAGCAGCTTAGGACAGCAGAACACTGAAGCTTTCTTT.